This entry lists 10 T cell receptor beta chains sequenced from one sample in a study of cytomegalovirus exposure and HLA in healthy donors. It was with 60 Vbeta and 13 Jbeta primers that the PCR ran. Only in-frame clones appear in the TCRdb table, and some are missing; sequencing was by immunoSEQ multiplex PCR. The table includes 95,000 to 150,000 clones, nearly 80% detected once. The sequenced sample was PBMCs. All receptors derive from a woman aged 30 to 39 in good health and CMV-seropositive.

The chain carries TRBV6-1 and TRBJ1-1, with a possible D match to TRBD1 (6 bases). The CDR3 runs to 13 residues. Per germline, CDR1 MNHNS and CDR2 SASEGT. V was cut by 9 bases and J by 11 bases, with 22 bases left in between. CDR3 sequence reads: CASSPWQYQGAFF. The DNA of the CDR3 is TGTGCCAGTTCTCCCTGGCAATACCAGGGGGCTTTCTTT.

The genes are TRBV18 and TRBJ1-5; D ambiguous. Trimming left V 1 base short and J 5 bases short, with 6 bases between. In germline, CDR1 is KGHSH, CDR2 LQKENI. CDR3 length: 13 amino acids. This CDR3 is CASSPLLDQPQHF. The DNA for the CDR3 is TGTGCCAGCTCACCACTTCTAGATCAGCCCCAGCATTTT.

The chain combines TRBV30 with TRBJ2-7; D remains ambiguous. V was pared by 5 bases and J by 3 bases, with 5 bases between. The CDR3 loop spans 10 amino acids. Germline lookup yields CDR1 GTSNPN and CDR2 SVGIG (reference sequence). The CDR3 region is CAWGSYEQYF. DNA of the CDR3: TGTGCCTGGGGCAGCTACGAGCAGTACTTC.

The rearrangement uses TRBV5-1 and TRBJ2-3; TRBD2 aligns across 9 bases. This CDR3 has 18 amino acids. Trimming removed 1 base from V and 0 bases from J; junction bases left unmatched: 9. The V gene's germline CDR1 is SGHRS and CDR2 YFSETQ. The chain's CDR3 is CASSLRRRGGTSTDTQYF. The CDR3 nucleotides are TGCGCCAGCAGCTTGAGGCGGCGGGGGGGTACTAGCACAGATACGCAGTATTTT.

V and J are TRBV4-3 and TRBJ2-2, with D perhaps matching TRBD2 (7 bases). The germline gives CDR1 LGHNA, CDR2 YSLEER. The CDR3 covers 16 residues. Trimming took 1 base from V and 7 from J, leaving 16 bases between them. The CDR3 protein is CASSQVRGGAHGELFF. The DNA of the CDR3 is TGCGCCAGCAGCCAAGTACGAGGGGGGGCCCACGGGGAGCTGTTTTTT.

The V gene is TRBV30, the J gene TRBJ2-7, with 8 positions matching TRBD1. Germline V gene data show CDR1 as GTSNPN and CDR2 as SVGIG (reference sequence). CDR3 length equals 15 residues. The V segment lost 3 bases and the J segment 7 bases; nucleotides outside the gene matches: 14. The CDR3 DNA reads TGTGCCTGGAGCGACCTCTCGACAGGGGTAAGGGAGCAGTACTTC. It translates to CAWSDLSTGVREQYF.

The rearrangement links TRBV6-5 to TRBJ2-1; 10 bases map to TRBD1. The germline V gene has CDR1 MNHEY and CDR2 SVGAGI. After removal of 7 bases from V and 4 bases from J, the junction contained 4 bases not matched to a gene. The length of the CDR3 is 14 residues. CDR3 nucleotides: TGTGCCAGCAAGGAGGGACAGGGGTACAATGAGCAGTTCTTC. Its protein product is CASKEGQGYNEQFF.

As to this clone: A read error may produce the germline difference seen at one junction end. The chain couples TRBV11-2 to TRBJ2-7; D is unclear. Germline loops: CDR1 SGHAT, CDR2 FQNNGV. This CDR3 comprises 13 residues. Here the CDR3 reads CASSLVATYEQYF. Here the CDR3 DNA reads TGTGCCAGCAGTTTAGTAGCTACCTACGAGCAGTACTTC.

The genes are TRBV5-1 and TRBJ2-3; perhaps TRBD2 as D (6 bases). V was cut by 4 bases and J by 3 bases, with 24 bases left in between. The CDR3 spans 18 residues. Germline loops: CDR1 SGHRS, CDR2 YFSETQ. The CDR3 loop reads CASSLLKGLGLDTDTQYF. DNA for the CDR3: TGCGCCAGCAGCCTGCTGAAAGGGTTGGGACTCGATACAGATACGCAGTATTTT.

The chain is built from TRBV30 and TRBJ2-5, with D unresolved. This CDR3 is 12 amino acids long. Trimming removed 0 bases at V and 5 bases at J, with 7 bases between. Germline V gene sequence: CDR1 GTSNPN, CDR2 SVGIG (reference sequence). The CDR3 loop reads CAWSVRRETQYF. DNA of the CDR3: TGTGCCTGGAGTGTAAGGCGGGAGACCCAGTACTTC.